These 7 T cell receptor beta chains originate from one sample sequenced in a study of STAT5B mutations in CD4+ large granular lymphocyte leukemia. Clones were sequenced by immunoSEQ multiplex PCR, and TCRdb holds only the in-frame ones, with some missing. The sample shows about 35,000 clones, approximately 67% of them seen only once. The sequenced sample was CD4+ T cells from blood buffy coats. The receptors originated from a human donor in good health.

This CDR3 reads CASSLADPGNGYGYTF. The CDR3 region has the DNA TGTGCCAGCAGCTTAGCCGACCCGGGGAATGGTTATGGCTACACCTTC. V is TRBV7-8 and J is TRBJ1-2; D remains unclear. Germline CDR1 reads SGHVS; CDR2 reads FQNEAQ. This CDR3 is built from 16 residues. V lost 0 bases, J lost 5 bases, and 16 bases lay in between.

The V gene is TRBV27, the J gene TRBJ1-6, with no clear D. V lost 4 bases and J 0 bases, leaving 10 bases between the germline ends. This CDR3 has 16 amino acids. Per germline, CDR1 MNHEY and CDR2 SMNVEV (reference sequence). CDR3 sequence reads: CASSSPSSSYNSPLHF. CDR3 sequence (DNA): TGTGCCAGCAGTTCCCCGAGTAGCTCCTATAATTCACCCCTCCACTTT.

This clone has just one count. The V call is TRBV6-5, the J call TRBJ1-1; D possibly corresponds to TRBD1 (5 bases). Germline CDR1 reads MNHEY; CDR2 reads SVGAGI. The CDR3 is 14 amino acids. V was clipped by 6 bases and J by 3 bases, with 14 bases between them. In DNA, the CDR3 is TGTGCCAGCAGGCCCCAGGGAATTGACACTGAAGCTTTCTTT. Its protein product is CASRPQGIDTEAFF.

This clone was observed a handful of times. The chain links TRBV21-1 to TRBJ2-2; the table's D call, TRBD1, has no DNA check behind it. TRBV21-1 constitutes a pseudogene. The CDR3 sequence is 16 residues long. Written as DNA, the CDR3 is TGTGCCAGCAGCAATCTCCTTACACCGAACACCGGGGAGCTGTTTTTT. Translated: CASSNLLTPNTGELFF.

The V call is TRBV6-1, the J call TRBJ2-3; D is possibly TRBD1 (6 bases). The germline gives CDR1 MNHNS, CDR2 SASEGT. The CDR3 is 14 amino acids. Between the trimmed V and J ends, which lost 6 bases and 4 bases, there was a span of 14 bases. This CDR3 is CASSNREGADTQYF. In nucleotides, the CDR3 is TGTGCCAGCAGCAACAGGGAAGGGGCAGATACGCAGTATTTT.

V gene TRBV19 combines with J gene TRBJ2-7, with 8 bases that match TRBD2. The CDR3 length is 15 residues. From germline, CDR1 is LNHDA and CDR2 SQIVND (reference sequence). Trimming cost V 2 bases and J 3 bases; bases outside gene matches: 6. CDR3 DNA: TGTGCCAGTAGTATACTACGGGGGGGGCTCTACGAGCAGTACTTC. Translated, it gives CASSILRGGLYEQYF.

The chain has TRBV7-3 and TRBJ2-5; a possible D gene is TRBD2 (6 bases). This CDR3 is 14 amino acids long. Germline values: CDR1 SGHTA, CDR2 FQGTGA. With 0 bases removed from V and 4 bases from J, the gap between germline ends came to 9 bases. CDR3 bases: TGTGCCAGCAGCTTAACTGGAGGGGCAGAGACCCAGTACTTC. Translated, it gives CASSLTGGAETQYF.